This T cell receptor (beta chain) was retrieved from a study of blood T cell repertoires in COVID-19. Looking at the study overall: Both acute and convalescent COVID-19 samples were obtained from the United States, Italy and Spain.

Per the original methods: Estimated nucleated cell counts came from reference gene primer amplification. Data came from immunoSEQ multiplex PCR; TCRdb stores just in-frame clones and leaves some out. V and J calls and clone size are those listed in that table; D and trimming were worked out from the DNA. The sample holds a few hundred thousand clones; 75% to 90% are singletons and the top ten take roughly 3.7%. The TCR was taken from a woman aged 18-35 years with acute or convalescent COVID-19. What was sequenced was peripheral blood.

CDR3 protein: CANGQGVDSPLHF. CDR3 nucleotide sequence: TGTGCCAACGGACAGGGGGTTGATTCACCCCTCCACTTT. This chain connects TRBV10-3 to TRBJ1-6; 10 bases line up with TRBD1. Germline CDR1 and CDR2: ENHRY and SYGVKD. V dropped 10 bases and J dropped 8; count of bases not matched to a gene: 5. The CDR3 spans 13 residues.